This T cell receptor beta chain was obtained from a study of shared clonotypes between healthy human individuals. Across the whole study: Samples came from a couple of female and a few male donors aged 18 to 49.

Points from the study as a whole: Memory subsets generally showed smaller estimated richness than naive subsets did. There were few donors, and this limited the genetic and exposure-history diversity represented.

Here immunoSEQ multiplex PCR was the method, and the copy in TCRdb shows in-frame clones only, minus some. Altogether just over 2,000,000 clones are present, around 96% being singletons, with the ten largest covering around 1.1%. It was CD45RO-negative cells, positively selected for CCR7, that made up naive CD8 cells, with terminally differentiated effector memory CD45RA+ cells excluded. A remark on this clone: Its antigen is not known.

Germline CDR1 is PRHDT and CDR2 is FYEKMQ (reference sequence). The CDR3 consists of 16 residues. The ends were cut back, 0 bases at V and 5 bases at J, with 16 bases in the middle. Sequencing was performed on naive CD8+ T cells sorted from blood. This TCR derives from a man aged 18 to 29 in good health. V gene TRBV13 combines with J gene TRBJ2-5; possible D gene TRBD2, 5 bases. CDR3 sequence: CASSLGPRTEMETQYF. The CDR3 DNA sequence: TGTGCCAGCAGCTTAGGCCCTCGGACTGAAATGGAGACCCAGTACTTC.